Listed below are T cell receptor beta chains from one sample, sequenced in a study of cytomegalovirus exposure and HLA in healthy donors. Profiling relied on immunoSEQ multiplex PCR, and the TCRdb table lists in-frame clones only, not all of them. There are some 90,000 clones in the sample; under 85% occur only once, and approximately 2.6% lies in the top ten. The material sequenced was PBMCs. These receptors all come from a man aged 25-45 years in good health and CMV-seronegative. CDR3s include the opening cysteine and the closing phenylalanine or tryptophan. A D gene is named only where the DNA matches it firmly. The size field is filled for only some rows; it gives once, few, many or a size class.

d_gene: .
len: 14
j_gene: TRBJ2-7
v_gene: TRBV7-6
abundance: .
CDR3aa: CASSLANQGFEQYF
CDR3nt: TGTGCCAGCAGCTTAGCCAACCAGGGGTTCGAGCAGTACTTC

d_gene: .
len: 17
j_gene: TRBJ2-6
v_gene: TRBV7-2
abundance: .
CDR3aa: CASSLQEGSLGANVLTF
CDR3nt: TGTGCCAGCAGCTTACAGGAAGGTTCGCTTGGGGCCAACGTCCTGACTTTC

d_gene: TRBD1
len: 14
j_gene: TRBJ2-5
v_gene: TRBV5-1
abundance: .
CDR3aa: CASSIQTGMETQYF
CDR3nt: TGCGCCAGCAGCATCCAGACAGGGATGGAGACCCAGTACTTC

d_gene: .
len: 15
j_gene: TRBJ1-1
v_gene: TRBV10-3
abundance: .
CDR3aa: CAISGSGQGEPEAFF
CDR3nt: TGTGCCATCAGTGGATCTGGTCAGGGTGAGCCTGAAGCTTTCTTT

d_gene: TRBD2
len: 14
j_gene: TRBJ2-3
v_gene: TRBV19
abundance: .
CDR3aa: CASRRGVRTDTQYF
CDR3nt: TGTGCCAGTAGACGGGGGGTAAGGACAGATACGCAGTATTTT

d_gene: .
len: 17
j_gene: TRBJ1-2
v_gene: TRBV18
abundance: .
CDR3aa: CASSLAPRGGPRDGYTF
CDR3nt: TGTGCCAGCTCACTTGCCCCCCGGGGGGGCCCGAGGGATGGCTACACCTTC

d_gene: .
len: 15
j_gene: TRBJ2-7
v_gene: TRBV6-6
abundance: .
CDR3aa: CASSYRPTATYEQYF
CDR3nt: TGTGCCAGCAGTTATCGCCCGACAGCCACGTACGAGCAGTACTTC

d_gene: .
len: 16
j_gene: TRBJ1-2
v_gene: TRBV5-4
abundance: .
CDR3aa: CASSGGTATGNYGYTF
CDR3nt: TGTGCCAGCAGCGGCGGGACCGCCACGGGTAACTATGGCTACACCTTC

d_gene: .
len: 14
j_gene: TRBJ2-2
v_gene: TRBV5-1
abundance: .
CDR3aa: CASSQEFVAGELFF
CDR3nt: TGCGCCAGCAGCCAAGAGTTTGTTGCCGGGGAGCTGTTTTTT

d_gene: TRBD2
len: 15
j_gene: TRBJ2-2
v_gene: TRBV19
abundance: .
CDR3aa: CASSIAGGNTGELFF
CDR3nt: TGTGCCAGTAGTATCGCGGGGGGGAACACCGGGGAGCTGTTTTTT

d_gene: TRBD1
len: 16
j_gene: TRBJ2-6
v_gene: TRBV9
abundance: .
CDR3aa: CASSGPQGTGANVLTF
CDR3nt: TGTGCCAGCAGCGGACCACAGGGGACAGGGGCCAACGTCCTGACTTTC

d_gene: TRBD1
len: 13
j_gene: TRBJ2-7
v_gene: TRBV7-9
abundance: .
CDR3aa: CASSFQGAYEQYF
CDR3nt: TGTGCCAGCAGCTTTCAGGGGGCCTACGAGCAGTACTTC

d_gene: .
len: 12
j_gene: TRBJ2-7
v_gene: TRBV30
abundance: .
CDR3aa: CAWSVLVYEQYF
CDR3nt: TGTGCCTGGAGTGTACTAGTCTACGAGCAGTACTTC

d_gene: TRBD1
len: 20
j_gene: TRBJ1-2
v_gene: TRBV7-6
abundance: .
CDR3aa: CASSPTGTGLPPRYFFGYTF
CDR3nt: TGTGCCAGCAGCCCGACCGGGACAGGGCTTCCACCCCGCTACTTCTTTGGCTACACCTTC

d_gene: TRBD1
len: 16
j_gene: TRBJ1-4
v_gene: TRBV7-2
abundance: few
CDR3aa: CASSLARRPGQEKLFF
CDR3nt: TGTGCCAGCAGCTTAGCACGACGACCGGGACAGGAGAAACTGTTTTTT

d_gene: .
len: 16
j_gene: TRBJ2-1
v_gene: TRBV5-1
abundance: few
CDR3aa: CASSEWDLLAWDEQFF
CDR3nt: TGCGCCAGCAGCGAATGGGACTTGTTAGCATGGGATGAGCAGTTCTTC

d_gene: TRBD1
len: 16
j_gene: TRBJ2-5
v_gene: TRBV5-4
abundance: few
CDR3aa: CASSLGQGGRGETQYF
CDR3nt: TGTGCCAGCAGCTTAGGACAGGGGGGCCGGGGAGAGACCCAGTACTTC

d_gene: .
len: 15
j_gene: TRBJ1-4
v_gene: TRBV6-5
abundance: .
CDR3aa: CASSYSSRAQEKLLF
CDR3nt: TGTGCCAGCAGTTACTCGTCGCGAGCTCAGGAAAAACTGCTTTTT

d_gene: .
len: 14
j_gene: TRBJ2-5
v_gene: TRBV5-1
abundance: .
CDR3aa: CASSPGEREETQYF
CDR3nt: TGCGCCAGCAGCCCCGGGGAGAGGGAAGAGACCCAGTACTTC

d_gene: TRBD1
len: 15
j_gene: TRBJ2-2
v_gene: TRBV10-3
abundance: .
CDR3aa: CAIRTGTENTGELFF
CDR3nt: TGTGCCATCAGGACAGGGACAGAAAACACCGGGGAGCTGTTTTTT

d_gene: .
len: 14
j_gene: TRBJ2-3
v_gene: TRBV7-2
abundance: .
CDR3aa: CASSSEGAGDTQYF
CDR3nt: TGTGCCAGCAGCTCGGAGGGGGCGGGAGATACGCAGTATTTT

d_gene: .
len: 11
j_gene: TRBJ1-4
v_gene: TRBV25-1
abundance: .
CDR3aa: CASTHGGKLFF
CDR3nt: TGTGCCAGCACTCACGGAGGGAAACTGTTTTTT

d_gene: TRBD1
len: 15
j_gene: TRBJ2-1
v_gene: TRBV9
abundance: .
CDR3aa: CASSPTGTGPNEQFF
CDR3nt: TGTGCCAGCAGCCCTACCGGGACAGGACCTAATGAGCAGTTCTTC

d_gene: .
len: 18
j_gene: TRBJ2-7
v_gene: TRBV18
abundance: .
CDR3aa: CASSPPIQGFRAGDEQYF
CDR3nt: TGTGCCAGCTCACCACCAATTCAGGGGTTTCGAGCAGGTGACGAGCAGTACTTC

d_gene: .
len: 15
j_gene: TRBJ1-2
v_gene: TRBV6-5
abundance: .
CDR3aa: CAGSYRAPQGAGYTF
CDR3nt: TGTGCCGGCAGTTACCGCGCACCCCAAGGGGCTGGCTACACCTTC

d_gene: .
len: 15
j_gene: TRBJ2-3
v_gene: TRBV29-1
abundance: .
CDR3aa: CSAGGQGADTDTQYF
CDR3nt: TGCAGCGCCGGGGGGCAGGGCGCGGACACAGATACGCAGTATTTT

d_gene: .
len: 15
j_gene: TRBJ1-1
v_gene: TRBV6-1
abundance: .
CDR3aa: CASTPPRGWDTEAFF
CDR3nt: TGTGCCAGCACTCCCCCGAGAGGCTGGGACACTGAAGCTTTCTTT

d_gene: TRBD1
len: 16
j_gene: TRBJ1-2
v_gene: TRBV7-9
abundance: .
CDR3aa: CASSPGTGEVAYGYTF
CDR3nt: TGTGCCAGCAGCCCAGGGACAGGGGAGGTTGCTTATGGCTACACCTTC

d_gene: .
len: 13
j_gene: TRBJ1-1
v_gene: TRBV28
abundance: .
CDR3aa: CASTAPGISEAFF
CDR3nt: TGTGCCAGCACCGCCCCAGGCATTAGTGAAGCTTTCTTT

d_gene: TRBD1
len: 15
j_gene: TRBJ1-2
v_gene: TRBV6-1
abundance: .
CDR3aa: CASNLQGATLVGYTF
CDR3nt: TGTGCCAGCAATCTACAGGGGGCGACCCTGGTAGGCTACACCTTC

d_gene: .
len: 14
j_gene: TRBJ1-5
v_gene: TRBV18
abundance: .
CDR3aa: CASSPTNREQPQHF
CDR3nt: TGTGCCAGCTCACCAACGAACAGGGAGCAGCCCCAGCATTTT

d_gene: .
len: 13
j_gene: TRBJ1-2
v_gene: TRBV6-1
abundance: .
CDR3aa: CASSREREYGYTF
CDR3nt: TGTGCCTCAAGTAGGGAGAGGGAATATGGCTACACCTTC

d_gene: .
len: 15
j_gene: TRBJ1-1
v_gene: TRBV18
abundance: .
CDR3aa: CASSFKDTTNTEAFF
CDR3nt: TGTGCCAGCTCATTCAAGGACACCACGAACACTGAAGCTTTCTTT

d_gene: TRBD1
len: 12
j_gene: TRBJ2-5
v_gene: TRBV2
abundance: .
CDR3aa: CAIQTGGGTQYF
CDR3nt: TGTGCCATCCAGACAGGGGGCGGGACCCAGTACTTC

d_gene: .
len: 13
j_gene: TRBJ2-3
v_gene: TRBV28
abundance: .
CDR3aa: CASSPSSTDTQYF
CDR3nt: TGTGCCAGCAGTCCCTCTAGCACAGATACGCAGTATTTT

d_gene: .
len: 12
j_gene: TRBJ2-7
v_gene: TRBV27
abundance: .
CDR3aa: CASSQGMGEQYF
CDR3nt: TGTGCCAGCAGTCAGGGGATGGGCGAGCAGTACTTC

d_gene: .
len: 15
j_gene: TRBJ1-3
v_gene: TRBV10-2
abundance: .
CDR3aa: CASRRGSLSGNTIYF
CDR3nt: TGCGCCAGCAGGCGGGGGTCCCTCTCTGGAAACACCATATATTTT

d_gene: .
len: 14
j_gene: TRBJ2-7
v_gene: TRBV9
abundance: .
CDR3aa: CASSVQGYSYEQYF
CDR3nt: TGTGCCAGCAGCGTGCAGGGTTACTCCTACGAGCAGTACTTC

d_gene: TRBD2
len: 16
j_gene: TRBJ2-3
v_gene: TRBV9
abundance: .
CDR3aa: CASSVVGGAATDTQYF
CDR3nt: TGTGCCAGCAGCGTAGTGGGAGGGGCTGCTACAGATACGCAGTATTTT

d_gene: TRBD1
len: 15
j_gene: TRBJ2-5
v_gene: TRBV5-4
abundance: .
CDR3aa: CASSLGGTGRETQYF
CDR3nt: TGTGCCAGCAGCCTTGGTGGGACAGGGAGAGAGACCCAGTACTTC

d_gene: .
len: 13
j_gene: TRBJ1-2
v_gene: TRBV2
abundance: .
CDR3aa: CASKRERDYGYTF
CDR3nt: TGTGCCAGCAAGAGGGAACGGGACTATGGCTACACCTTC

d_gene: TRBD1
len: 15
j_gene: TRBJ1-1
v_gene: TRBV19
abundance: .
CDR3aa: CASNMGRGTNTEAFF
CDR3nt: TGTGCCAGTAATATGGGCAGGGGGACCAACACTGAAGCTTTCTTT

d_gene: TRBD2
len: 13
j_gene: TRBJ2-7
v_gene: TRBV29-1
abundance: .
CDR3aa: CSVVSGNSYEQYF
CDR3nt: TGCAGCGTTGTTAGCGGGAACTCCTACGAGCAGTACTTC

d_gene: .
len: 13
j_gene: TRBJ1-1
v_gene: TRBV15
abundance: .
CDR3aa: CATSPSRNTEAFF
CDR3nt: TGTGCCACCAGCCCCAGTCGGAACACTGAAGCTTTCTTT

d_gene: .
len: 16
j_gene: TRBJ2-1
v_gene: TRBV5-4
abundance: .
CDR3aa: CASSLYSGFRYNEQFF
CDR3nt: TGTGCCAGCAGCTTGTATTCGGGGTTCCGCTACAATGAGCAGTTCTTC

d_gene: .
len: 16
j_gene: TRBJ1-3
v_gene: TRBV9
abundance: .
CDR3aa: CASSATASFSGNTIYF
CDR3nt: TGTGCCAGCAGCGCGACAGCCTCGTTCTCTGGAAACACCATATATTTT

d_gene: TRBD1
len: 14
j_gene: TRBJ1-2
v_gene: TRBV7-3
abundance: .
CDR3aa: CASSLKRQGNGYTF
CDR3nt: TGTGCCAGCAGCTTAAAGAGACAGGGGAACGGCTACACCTTC

d_gene: .
len: 13
j_gene: TRBJ2-2
v_gene: TRBV19
abundance: once
CDR3aa: CASRFRVTGELFF
CDR3nt: TGTGCCAGTAGATTCAGGGTCACCGGGGAGCTGTTTTTT

d_gene: .
len: 12
j_gene: TRBJ2-3
v_gene: TRBV27
abundance: .
CDR3aa: CASSSGTDTQYF
CDR3nt: TGTGCCAGCAGTTCCGGCACAGATACGCAGTATTTT

d_gene: .
len: 13
j_gene: TRBJ1-2
v_gene: TRBV30
abundance: once
CDR3aa: CAWSTTGNYGYTF
CDR3nt: TGTGCCTGGAGCACTACAGGGAACTATGGCTACACCTTC

d_gene: .
len: 12
j_gene: TRBJ1-5
v_gene: TRBV25-1
abundance: .
CDR3aa: CASQRSNQPQHF
CDR3nt: TGTGCCTCCCAGCGAAGCAATCAGCCCCAGCATTTT

d_gene: TRBD1
len: 14
j_gene: TRBJ1-1
v_gene: TRBV9
abundance: .
CDR3aa: CASSVVGGETEAFF
CDR3nt: TGTGCCAGCAGCGTAGTAGGGGGCGAAACTGAAGCTTTCTTT

d_gene: TRBD1
len: 14
j_gene: TRBJ1-2
v_gene: TRBV5-4
abundance: .
CDR3aa: CAFTGQGEVYGYTF
CDR3nt: TGTGCCTTTACCGGGCAGGGGGAGGTGTATGGCTACACCTTC

d_gene: TRBD2
len: 15
j_gene: TRBJ2-3
v_gene: TRBV6-5
abundance: .
CDR3aa: CASSAQGLAGDTQYF
CDR3nt: TGTGCCAGCAGTGCGCAGGGACTAGCAGGGGATACGCAGTATTTT